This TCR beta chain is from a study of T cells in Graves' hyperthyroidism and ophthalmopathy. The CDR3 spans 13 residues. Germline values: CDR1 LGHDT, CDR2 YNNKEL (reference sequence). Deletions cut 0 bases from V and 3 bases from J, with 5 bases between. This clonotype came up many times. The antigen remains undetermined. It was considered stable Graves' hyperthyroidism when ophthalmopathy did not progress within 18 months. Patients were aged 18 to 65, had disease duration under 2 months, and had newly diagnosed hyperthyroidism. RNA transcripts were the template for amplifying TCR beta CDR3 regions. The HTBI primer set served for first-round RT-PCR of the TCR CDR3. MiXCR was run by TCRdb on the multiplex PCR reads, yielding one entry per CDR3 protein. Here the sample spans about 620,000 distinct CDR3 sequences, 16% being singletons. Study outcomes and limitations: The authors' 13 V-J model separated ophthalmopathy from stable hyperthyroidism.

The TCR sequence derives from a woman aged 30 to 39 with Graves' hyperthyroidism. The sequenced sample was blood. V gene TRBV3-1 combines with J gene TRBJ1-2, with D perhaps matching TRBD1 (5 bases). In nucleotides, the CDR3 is TGTGCCAGCAGCCAAGACAGGGACTATGGCTACACCTTC. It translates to CASSQDRDYGYTF.